Sequencing of this T cell receptor beta chain was carried out in a study of blood T cell repertoires in COVID-19. The CDR3 spans 13 residues. The trim removed 2 bases at V and 13 bases at J, leaving 10 bases unmatched. TCRdb's table, derived via immunoSEQ multiplex PCR, lists solely in-frame clones and lacks some. The sample lists 150,000 to 200,000 clones, 77% seen once, with approximately 2.6% in the top ten. The chain couples TRBV12-3 or TRBV12-4 to TRBJ1-2; 7 bases match TRBD1. Sequences were obtained from peripheral blood. This sequence was found in a man aged 70 or older with acute or convalescent COVID-19. The CDR3 loop reads CASSLRGGPDSTF. CDR3 DNA: TGTGCCAGCAGTTTAAGAGGGGGCCCGGATTCCACCTTC.